This T cell receptor beta chain was retrieved from a study of T cells in Graves' hyperthyroidism and ophthalmopathy. Background on the study: Sampling of peripheral blood happened at initial diagnosis, prior to any treatment. General observations from the study: Ophthalmopathy was told apart from stable hyperthyroidism by a 13 V-J model. Ophthalmopathy was model-predicted a median approximately six months pre-onset.

A Clinical Activity Score of at least 3, a NOSPECS grade of at least 4 and a duration under 3 months were recorded in the ophthalmopathy patients. Researchers took RNA transcripts and amplified the TCR beta CDR3 regions from them. HTBI primers drove first-round RT-PCR of the TCR CDR3. TCRdb reanalysed the multiplex PCR reads using MiXCR and keeps one entry per CDR3 protein. The sample shows 450,000 to 550,000 distinct CDR3 sequences, roughly a quarter of them seen only once. Trimming shortened V by 4 bases and J by 0 bases, and 18 bases separated the two germline ends. The CDR3 extends over 17 amino acids. Germline CDR1 MGHRA, CDR2 YSYEKL. This clonotype was recorded at least ten times. The antigen is unknown.

This chain connects TRBV4-1 to TRBJ1-1, with D perhaps matching TRBD1 (5 bases). This TCR derives from a woman aged 30 to 39 with Graves' ophthalmopathy. Sequenced sample: blood. CDR3 loop: CASSPYPLGTVNTEAFF. Written as DNA, the CDR3 is TGCGCCAGCAGCCCATATCCTTTGGGGACGGTGAACACTGAAGCTTTCTTT.